The TCR beta chain described here comes from a study of T cell clonality in common variable immunodeficiency. Study-wide results and caveats: Fewer TCRbeta clones were shared among CVID subjects than controls. What drives increased CVID clonality needs T cell subpopulation sequencing. Reportedly, TCR beta sequences from common variable immunodeficiency showed fewer deletions and N-nucleotide insertions.

This CDR3 is 13 amino acids long. Germline V gene sequence: CDR1 SGHTA, CDR2 FQGNSA. Deletions cut 6 bases from V and 2 bases from J, with 10 bases between. This clone came up many times. The antigen is not known. The read terminates 3 residues before the CDR3 end, so the remaining end is supplied by the germline J gene. The protocol was immunoSEQ multiplex PCR, while the TCRdb copy is restricted to in-frame clones and leaves out a portion. The specimen has approximately 64,000 clones, none found just once. Source material: peripheral blood mononuclear cells. The clonotype was recovered from a person between 18 and 75 years old in good health. The chain recombines TRBV7-2 with TRBJ1-2, with a possible D match to TRBD1 (6 bases). CDR3 DNA (partial): TGTGCCAGCAGATCTACAGGGAACTATGGC. Translating it yields CASRSTGNYG. The complete CDR3 reads CASRSTGNYGYTF.